One and the same sample provided the 9 T cell receptor beta chains below, sequenced in a study of cytomegalovirus exposure and HLA in healthy donors. PCR primers comprised 60 Vbeta and 13 Jbeta primers. Here immunoSEQ multiplex PCR was the method, and the copy in TCRdb shows in-frame clones only, minus some. The table has approximately 140,000 clones, about three fifths seen once; the top ten hold around 1.8%. Input material: PBMCs. The receptors were sampled from a male donor in good health and CMV-seronegative.

J is TRBJ2-5 and V is TRBV27; 13 bases agree with TRBD2. The CDR3 covers 15 residues. Germline lookup yields CDR1 MNHEY and CDR2 SMNVEV (reference sequence). The ends lost 4 bases at V and 5 bases at J; junction bases unmatched: 4. The CDR3 spells CASSSRLAGGETQYF. The CDR3 bases are TGTGCCAGCAGTTCCCGACTAGCGGGGGGTGAGACCCAGTACTTC.

This clone was recorded only once. V and J are TRBV20-1 and TRBJ2-5; D uncertain. CDR1 is DFQATT, CDR2 SNEGSKA, per germline (reference sequence). With 7 bases removed from V and 5 bases from J, the gap between germline ends came to 11 bases. The CDR3 has 11 amino acids. This chain's CDR3 is CSVVPQETQYF. CDR3 nucleotides: TGCAGTGTGGTCCCCCAGGAGACCCAGTACTTC.

V and J are TRBV5-1 and TRBJ2-3, with TRBD2 matching over 7 bases. V lost 9 bases to trimming and J lost 0 bases; unmatched junction nucleotides: 7. Germline loops: CDR1 SGHRS, CDR2 YFSETQ. The CDR3 length is 14 residues. The CDR3 DNA reads TGCGCCACCGGTCTGGGGGGGAGCACAGATACGCAGTATTTT. It is translated as CATGLGGSTDTQYF. The variable domain in full, with the rest retrieved from reference TRBV5-1 and TRBJ2-3, is KAGVTQTPRYLIKTRGQQVTLSCSPISGHRSVSWYQQTPGQGLQFLFEYFSETQRNKGNFPGRFSGRQFSNSRSEMNVSTLELGDSALYLCATGLGGSTDTQYFGPGTRLTVL.

This clone showed up just a few times. The CDR3 is CAWSIRIQETQYF. CDR3 DNA sequence: TGTGCCTGGAGTATCAGAATTCAAGAGACCCAGTACTTC. This chain joins TRBV30 and TRBJ2-5; no clear D. The CDR3 is 13 amino acids. Germline V gene sequence: CDR1 GTSNPN, CDR2 SVGIG (reference sequence). V lost 2 bases, J lost 2 bases, and 9 bases lay in between.

The chain links TRBV5-1 to TRBJ2-7; 7 bases are shared with TRBD1. This CDR3 spans 13 amino acids. Germline CDR1 is SGHRS and CDR2 is YFSETQ. V shed 5 bases and J 5 bases; nucleotides not matched to a gene: 7. The chain's CDR3 is CASSRQGSDEQYF. Here the CDR3 DNA reads TGCGCCAGCAGTCGACAGGGAAGCGACGAGCAGTACTTC. Using reference TRBV5-1 and TRBJ2-7 for the parts outside the CDR3, the full variable domain is KAGVTQTPRYLIKTRGQQVTLSCSPISGHRSVSWYQQTPGQGLQFLFEYFSETQRNKGNFPGRFSGRQFSNSRSEMNVSTLELGDSALYLCASSRQGSDEQYFGPGTRLTVT.

The V gene is TRBV28, the J gene TRBJ2-7; unclear D gene. The CDR3 sequence is 16 residues long. With 1 base removed from V and 0 bases from J, the gap between germline ends came to 13 bases. Germline V gives CDR1 MDHEN, CDR2 SYDVKM. This CDR3 is CASSLSRHLSSYEQYF. In nucleotides, the CDR3 is TGTGCCAGCAGTTTATCCCGCCACTTGAGCTCCTACGAGCAGTACTTC.

The rearrangement joins TRBV6-5 to TRBJ2-7, with D possibly being TRBD1 (5 bases). The V end lost 5 bases, the J end lost 0 bases, and 11 bases lay between the germline ends. CDR3 size: 14 residues. Looked up from germline, CDR1 is MNHEY and CDR2 is SVGAGI. The CDR3 DNA reads TGTGCCAGCAGTCAGGACACGAACTCCTACGAGCAGTACTTC. Translating it yields CASSQDTNSYEQYF.

The chain links TRBV18 to TRBJ2-5, with 11 bases aligning to TRBD2. V lost 2 bases to trimming and J lost 0 bases; unmatched junction nucleotides: 11. The CDR3 runs 19 residues. Germline V gives CDR1 KGHSH, CDR2 LQKENI. CDR3 in amino acids: CASSPVVLAGGRYQETQYF. The CDR3 DNA sequence: TGTGCCAGCTCACCAGTGGTCCTAGCGGGGGGACGGTACCAAGAGACCCAGTACTTC.

This clone occurred a few times. J is TRBJ2-5 and V is TRBV7-3; D is unclear. The V end lost 3 bases, the J end lost 3 bases, and 8 bases lay between the germline ends. CDR3 length: 13 amino acids. The germline V gene has CDR1 SGHTA and CDR2 FQGTGA. CDR3 in amino acids: CASSFSHKETQYF. The CDR3 DNA reads as TGTGCCAGCAGCTTCTCCCACAAAGAGACCCAGTACTTC.